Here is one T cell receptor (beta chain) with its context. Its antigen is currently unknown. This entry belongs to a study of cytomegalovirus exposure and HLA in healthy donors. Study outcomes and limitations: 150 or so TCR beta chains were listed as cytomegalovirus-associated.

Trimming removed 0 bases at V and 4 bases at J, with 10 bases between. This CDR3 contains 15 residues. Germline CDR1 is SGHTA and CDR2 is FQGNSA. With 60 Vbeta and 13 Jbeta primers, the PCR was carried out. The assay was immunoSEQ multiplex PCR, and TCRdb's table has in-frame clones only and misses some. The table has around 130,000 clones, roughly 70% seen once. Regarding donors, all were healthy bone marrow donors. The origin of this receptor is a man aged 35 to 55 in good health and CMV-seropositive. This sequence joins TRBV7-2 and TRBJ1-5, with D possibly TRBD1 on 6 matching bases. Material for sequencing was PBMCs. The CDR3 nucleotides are TGTGCCAGCAGCTTAGCACAGGGTTTGAATCAGCCCCAGCATTTT. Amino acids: CASSLAQGLNQPQHF.